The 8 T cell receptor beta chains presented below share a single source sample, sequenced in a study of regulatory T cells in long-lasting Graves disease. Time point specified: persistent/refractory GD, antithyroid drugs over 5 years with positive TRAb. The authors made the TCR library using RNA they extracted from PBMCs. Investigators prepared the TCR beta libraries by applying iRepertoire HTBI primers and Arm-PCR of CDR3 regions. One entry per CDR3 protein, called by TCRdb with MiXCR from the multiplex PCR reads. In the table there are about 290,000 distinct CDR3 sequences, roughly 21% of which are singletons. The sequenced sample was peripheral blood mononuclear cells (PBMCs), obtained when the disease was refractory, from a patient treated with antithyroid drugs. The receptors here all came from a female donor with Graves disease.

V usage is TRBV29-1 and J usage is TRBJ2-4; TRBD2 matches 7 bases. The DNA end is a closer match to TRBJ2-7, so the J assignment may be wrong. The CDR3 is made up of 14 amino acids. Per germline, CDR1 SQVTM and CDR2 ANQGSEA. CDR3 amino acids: CSVVTREGRGEQYF. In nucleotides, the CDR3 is TGCAGCGTTGTTACGAGGGAGGGCCGGGGCGAGCAGTACTTC.

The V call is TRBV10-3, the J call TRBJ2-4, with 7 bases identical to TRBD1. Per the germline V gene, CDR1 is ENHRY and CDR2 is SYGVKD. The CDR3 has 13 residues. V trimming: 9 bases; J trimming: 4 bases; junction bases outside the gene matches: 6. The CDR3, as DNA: TGTGCCATACTAGACAGGGCGAAAAACATTCAGTACTTC. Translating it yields CAILDRAKNIQYF.

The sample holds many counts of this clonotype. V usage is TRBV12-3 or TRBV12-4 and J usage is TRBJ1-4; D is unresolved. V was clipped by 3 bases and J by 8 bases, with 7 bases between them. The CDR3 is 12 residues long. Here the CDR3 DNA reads TGTGCCAGCAGTTTTTTGAAGGAAAAACTGTTTTTT. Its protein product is CASSFLKEKLFF.

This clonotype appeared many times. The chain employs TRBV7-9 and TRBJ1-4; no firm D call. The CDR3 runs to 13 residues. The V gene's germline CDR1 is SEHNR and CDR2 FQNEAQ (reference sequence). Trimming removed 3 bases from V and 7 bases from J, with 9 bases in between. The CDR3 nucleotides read TGTGCCAGCAGCTTCGGGAATGGTGAAAAACTGTTTTTT. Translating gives CASSFGNGEKLFF. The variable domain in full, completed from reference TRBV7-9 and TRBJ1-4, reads DTGVSQNPRHKITKRGQNVTFRCDPISEHNRLYWYRQTLGQGPEFLTYFQNEAQLEKSRLLSDRFSAERPKGSFSTLEIQRTEQGDSAMYLCASSFGNGEKLFFGSGTQLSVL.

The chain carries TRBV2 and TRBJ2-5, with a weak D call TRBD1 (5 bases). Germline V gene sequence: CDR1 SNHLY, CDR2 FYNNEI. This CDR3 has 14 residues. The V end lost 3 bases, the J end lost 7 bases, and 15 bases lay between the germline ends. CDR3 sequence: CASSDRAGRATQYF. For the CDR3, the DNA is TGTGCCAGCAGTGATCGGGCAGGGCGTGCGACCCAGTACTTC.

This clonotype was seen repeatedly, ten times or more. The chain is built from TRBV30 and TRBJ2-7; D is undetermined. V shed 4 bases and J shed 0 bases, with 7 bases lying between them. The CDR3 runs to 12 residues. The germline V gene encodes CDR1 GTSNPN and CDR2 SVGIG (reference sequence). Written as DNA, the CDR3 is TGTGCCTGGATTGGGGTCTCCTACGAGCAGTACTTC. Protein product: CAWIGVSYEQYF.

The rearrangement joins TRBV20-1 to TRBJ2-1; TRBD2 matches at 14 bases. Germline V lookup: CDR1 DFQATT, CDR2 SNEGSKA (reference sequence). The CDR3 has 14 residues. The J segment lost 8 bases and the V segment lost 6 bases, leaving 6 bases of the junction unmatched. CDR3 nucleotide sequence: TGCAGTGCCGAGCAGGGACTAGCGGGGGATGAGCAGTTCTTC. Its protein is CSAEQGLAGDEQFF.

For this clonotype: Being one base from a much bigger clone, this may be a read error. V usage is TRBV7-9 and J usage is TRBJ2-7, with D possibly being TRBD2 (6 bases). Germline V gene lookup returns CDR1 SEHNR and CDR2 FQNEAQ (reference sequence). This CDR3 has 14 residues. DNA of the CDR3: TGTGTCAGCAGCCACGGAGGGATTGACGACGAGCAGTACTTC. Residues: CVSSHGGIDDEQYF.